The T cell receptor beta chain under discussion was sequenced for a study of identical twins. Study-wide findings and caveats: There was an excess of low generation probability in the out-of-frame alpha sequences that twins shared. Twins shared beta out-of-frame sequences in excess, but this excess was weaker.

The length of the CDR3 is 15 residues. Germline CDR1 and CDR2: SGHTA and FQGTGA. Trimming took off 5 bases at V and 2 bases at J, with 13 bases between the two ends. A universal primer site arose from template switching, and cDNA bore unique molecular identifiers. MiXCR, applied by TCRdb to the 5' RACE reads, yields one record per CDR3 protein. The data contain roughly 490,000 distinct CDR3 sequences, roughly an eighth of them seen just once; the ten biggest clones take up about 0.94%. Only healthy Caucasians were enrolled as donors. With respect to this clonotype: Its antigen is not known.

These same records also appear under a second study, on yellow fever vaccine responses in identical twins.

V is TRBV7-3 and J is TRBJ2-1; D is unclear. Sequencing used CD4+ T cells sorted from blood. This clonotype was obtained from a woman between 18 and 29 years old in good health. The CDR3 DNA reads as TGTGCCAGCAGCCTGGTGAGAGGTCCCTACAATGAGCAGTTCTTC. Its translation is CASSLVRGPYNEQFF.